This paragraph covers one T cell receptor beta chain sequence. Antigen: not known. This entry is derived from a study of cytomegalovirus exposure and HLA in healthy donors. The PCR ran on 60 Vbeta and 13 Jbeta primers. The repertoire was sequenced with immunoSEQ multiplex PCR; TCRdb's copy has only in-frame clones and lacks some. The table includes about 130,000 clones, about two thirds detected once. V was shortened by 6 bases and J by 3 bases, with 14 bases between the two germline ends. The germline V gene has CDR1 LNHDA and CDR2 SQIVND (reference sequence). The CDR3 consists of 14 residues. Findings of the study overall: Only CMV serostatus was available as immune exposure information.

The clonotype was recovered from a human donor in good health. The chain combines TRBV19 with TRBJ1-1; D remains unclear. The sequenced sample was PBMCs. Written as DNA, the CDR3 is TGTGCCAGTAGCCTCACCTTCATAGACACTGAAGCTTTCTTT. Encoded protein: CASSLTFIDTEAFF.